The T cell receptor beta chain under discussion was sequenced for a study of cytomegalovirus exposure and HLA in healthy donors. Study at large: In a previous analysis, more than 90 million unique TCR beta sequences were found from 170 million or so T cells. The Caucasian-associated ancestry cluster contained more than 75% of the approximately 390 genotyped donors. Study-level points and caveats: In vitro testing confirmed a few CMV-associated chains as specific for CMV antigens.

Details on this clone: Its specificity is unknown.

PCR involved 60 Vbeta and 13 Jbeta primers. Libraries were prepared by immunoSEQ multiplex PCR; TCRdb keeps only in-frame clonotypes and omits some of them. The table lists 99,000 or so clones, roughly four fifths of them singletons, with approximately 3.7% in the top ten. Germline CDR1 is SGDLS and CDR2 is YYNGEE. J gave up 6 bases and V 4 bases, and 7 bases lay outside the gene matches. The length of the CDR3 is 15 residues. The sequence was collected from a female donor in good health and CMV-seropositive. The genes are TRBV9 and TRBJ2-1, with 10 nucleotides matching TRBD2. Sequencing was done on a sample of PBMCs. CDR3 DNA: TGTGCCAGCAGCACGCGACTAGCGGGTGGCAATGAGCAGTTCTTC. It translates to CASSTRLAGGNEQFF.